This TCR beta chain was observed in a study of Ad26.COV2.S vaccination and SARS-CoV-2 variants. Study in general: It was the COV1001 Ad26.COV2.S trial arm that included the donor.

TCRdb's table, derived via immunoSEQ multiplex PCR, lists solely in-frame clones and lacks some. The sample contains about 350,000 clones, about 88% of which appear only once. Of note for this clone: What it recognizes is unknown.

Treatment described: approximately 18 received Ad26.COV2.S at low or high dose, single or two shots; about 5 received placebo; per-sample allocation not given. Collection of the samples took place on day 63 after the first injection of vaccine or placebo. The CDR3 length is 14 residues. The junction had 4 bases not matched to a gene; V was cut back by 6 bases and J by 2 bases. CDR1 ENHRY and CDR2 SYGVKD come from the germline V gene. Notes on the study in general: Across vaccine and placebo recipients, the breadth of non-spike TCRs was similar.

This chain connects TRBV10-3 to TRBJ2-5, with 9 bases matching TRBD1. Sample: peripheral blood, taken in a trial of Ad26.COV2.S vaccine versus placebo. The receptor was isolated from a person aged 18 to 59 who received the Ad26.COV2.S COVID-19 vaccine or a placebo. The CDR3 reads CAIRWDREQETQYF. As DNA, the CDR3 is TGTGCCATCAGATGGGACAGGGAACAAGAGACCCAGTACTTC.